A single sample gave rise to the 32 T cell receptor beta chains below, sequenced in a study of shared clonotypes between healthy human individuals. The table came from immunoSEQ multiplex PCR; TCRdb's copy has only in-frame clones and leaves some out. The sample includes about 2,200,000 clones, under 95% seen only once; the top ten take more than 1.5%. Only CD45RO-negative cells positively selected for CCR7 counted as naive CD8 cells, so terminally differentiated effector memory CD45RA+ cells were excluded. Material for sequencing was naive CD8+ T cells from PBMCs. The receptors here all came from a man aged 18 to 29 in good health. Some clones in this sample may be carry-over from other donors' samples.

This sequence joins TRBV11-1 and TRBJ2-7; D gene ambiguous. CDR1 SGHAT and CDR2 FQDESV come from the germline V gene (reference sequence). The CDR3 has 13 residues. Deletions cut 6 bases from V and 3 bases from J, with 12 bases between. The CDR3 DNA reads TGTGCCAGCAGAGACGGACCGAGCTACGAGCAGTACTTC. Amino acids: CASRDGPSYEQYF.

The chain is built from TRBV6-6 and TRBJ2-5; D may be TRBD1 or TRBD2 (5 bases each). Looked up from germline, CDR1 is MNHNY and CDR2 is SVGAGI (reference sequence). V was pared by 4 bases and J by 1 base, with 13 bases between. The CDR3 has 15 amino acids. CDR3 residues: CASSFARGPQETQYF. CDR3 sequence (DNA): TGTGCCAGCAGTTTCGCTCGGGGACCCCAAGAGACCCAGTACTTC.

The chain has TRBV11-2 and TRBJ2-5; 9 bases line up with TRBD1. Germline-derived CDR1 and CDR2 are SGHAT and FQNNGV. V dropped 4 bases and J dropped 5; count of bases not matched to a gene: 11. The CDR3 runs 16 residues. CDR3 nucleotides: TGTGCCAGCAGCTCTCCCCCGGGACAGGGAAGGGAGACCCAGTACTTC. Translated: CASSSPPGQGRETQYF.

This sequence joins TRBV27 and TRBJ2-7; 9 bases match TRBD1. This CDR3 contains 16 residues. J lost 3 bases, V lost 4 bases, and 10 bases had no gene match. CDR1 is MNHEY and CDR2 is SMNVEV in the germline V gene (reference sequence). The CDR3 spells CASSSSGTGTIYEQYF. The CDR3 DNA reads TGTGCCAGCAGTTCTTCCGGGACAGGGACCATCTACGAGCAGTACTTC.

This clone was seen just once. The chain couples TRBV7-9 to TRBJ1-3, with 10 bases identical to TRBD1. Germline assignment: CDR1 SEHNR and CDR2 FQNEAQ (reference sequence). This CDR3 has 16 amino acids. V lost 3 bases and J lost 2; bases outside the gene matches: 4. The CDR3 spells CASSLGQGFAGNTIYF. The CDR3 coding sequence is TGTGCCAGCAGCTTGGGACAGGGGTTTGCTGGAAACACCATATATTTT.

The gene calls are TRBV27 and TRBJ2-1, with D perhaps TRBD2 (6 bases). CDR1 and CDR2 (germline): MNHEY, SMNVEV (reference sequence). Trimming removed 6 bases from V and 2 bases from J, with 14 bases in between. This CDR3 contains 15 residues. The CDR3 spells CASRLEAGPYNEQFF. DNA for the CDR3: TGTGCCAGCAGATTGGAGGCGGGACCCTACAATGAGCAGTTCTTC.

The V call is TRBV5-6, the J call TRBJ2-1; no clear D. CDR3 length: 13 residues. V shed 3 bases and J shed 16 bases, with 20 bases lying between them. Germline V gives CDR1 SGHDT, CDR2 YYEEEE. The CDR3 DNA sequence: TGTGCCAGCAGCTCCGTTCCTCCAACCGGTATTTTCTTC. This gives the protein CASSSVPPTGIFF. Variable domain in full (rest from reference TRBV5-6 and TRBJ2-1): DAGVTQSPTHLIKTRGQQVTLRCSPKSGHDTVSWYQQALGQGPQFIFQYYEEEERQRGNFPDRFSGHQFPNYSSELNVNALLLGDSALYLCASSSVPPTGIFFGPGTRLTVL.

The rearrangement links TRBV29-1 to TRBJ1-2; D gene ambiguous. The CDR3 is 12 residues long. Trimming removed 5 bases from V and 4 bases from J, with 11 bases in between. Per germline, CDR1 SQVTM and CDR2 ANQGSEA. The CDR3 DNA is TGCAGCGTTCCGGACGGATCCTATGGCTACACCTTC. This translates into CSVPDGSYGYTF.

V usage is TRBV4-2 and J usage is TRBJ2-1; D is ambiguous. Germline-derived CDR1 and CDR2 are LGHNA and YNFKEQ. The CDR3 has 15 amino acids. V lost 4 bases and J 2 bases, leaving 12 bases between the germline ends. The CDR3 sequence: CASSPQRVTYNEQFF. The CDR3 DNA is TGTGCCAGCAGCCCGCAACGCGTCACCTACAATGAGCAGTTCTTC.

The chain recombines TRBV9 with TRBJ1-1; D gene unclear. From germline, CDR1 is SGDLS and CDR2 YYNGEE. The CDR3 has 15 residues. With 1 base removed from V and 2 bases from J, the gap between germline ends came to 12 bases. CDR3 in amino acids: CASSVSPGTNTEAFF. CDR3 nucleotides: TGTGCCAGCAGCGTAAGCCCAGGAACAAACACTGAAGCTTTCTTT. Combining the CDR3 with reference TRBV9 and TRBJ1-1 gives the whole variable domain DSGVTQTPKHLITATGQRVTLRCSPRSGDLSVYWYQQSLDQGLQFLIQYYNGEERAKGNILERFSAQQFPDLHSELNLSSLELGDSALYFCASSVSPGTNTEAFFGQGTRLTVV.

The chain couples TRBV11-2 to TRBJ2-2; D is unresolved. This CDR3 has 18 residues. Trimming removed 0 bases from V and 6 bases from J, with 20 bases in between. Germline CDR1 SGHAT, CDR2 FQNNGV. Here the CDR3 DNA reads TGTGCCAGCAGCTTAGATCCAGGTAGCCCCCCGTCGGCCGGGGAGCTGTTTTTT. Amino acid sequence: CASSLDPGSPPSAGELFF. The full variable domain, rest sourced from reference TRBV11-2 and TRBJ2-2, is EAGVAQSPRYKIIEKRQSVAFWCNPISGHATLYWYQQILGQGPKLLIQFQNNGVVDDSQLPKDRFSAERLKGVDSTLKIQPAKLEDSAVYLCASSLDPGSPPSAGELFFGEGSRLTVL.

The rearrangement links TRBV27 to TRBJ1-5; 7 nucleotides agree with TRBD1. Trimming removed 5 bases from V and 0 bases from J; junction bases left unmatched: 10. CDR3 length: 17 residues. The germline V gene has CDR1 MNHEY and CDR2 SMNVEV (reference sequence). CDR3 sequence reads: CASSQGGGEDSNQPQHF. CDR3 nucleotide sequence: TGTGCCAGCAGTCAGGGGGGCGGGGAGGATAGCAATCAGCCCCAGCATTTT.

The CDR3 nucleotides read TGTGCCACCAGCAGAGATTGGACAGACAGGGGCGAGCAGTACTTC. This translates into CATSRDWTDRGEQYF. The chain has TRBV15 and TRBJ2-7; 8 bases fit TRBD1. After removal of 0 bases from V and 6 bases from J, the junction contained 7 bases not matched to a gene. The CDR3 loop spans 15 amino acids. CDR1 LNHNV and CDR2 YYDKDF come from the germline V gene (reference sequence).

J is TRBJ2-7 and V is TRBV7-8; D remains ambiguous. The CDR3 loop spans 13 amino acids. V dropped 8 bases and J dropped 2 bases, with 13 bases sitting between them. Germline V gene data show CDR1 as SGHVS and CDR2 as FQNEAQ. In DNA, the CDR3 is TGTGCCAGCGCCCCCCGGTGGCCCTACGAGCAGTACTTC. It yields the protein CASAPRWPYEQYF.

The J gene is TRBJ1-1, the V gene TRBV28; D gene uncertain. The CDR3 covers 14 residues. V lost 4 bases and J 0 bases, leaving 9 bases between the germline ends. Germline loops: CDR1 MDHEN, CDR2 SYDVKM. CDR3 residues: CASSYGIMNTEAFF. CDR3 DNA: TGTGCCAGCAGTTACGGGATCATGAACACTGAAGCTTTCTTT.

This chain uses TRBV18 with TRBJ2-1, with TRBD2 identical over 10 bases. The V segment lost 5 bases and the J segment 2 bases; nucleotides outside the gene matches: 9. CDR1 KGHSH and CDR2 LQKENI come from the germline V gene. This CDR3 contains 17 residues. Here the CDR3 reads CASSSGGLAETYNEQFF. In DNA form, the CDR3 reads TGTGCCAGCTCATCAGGTGGACTAGCGGAAACCTACAATGAGCAGTTCTTC.

The chain has TRBV27 and TRBJ2-7; TRBD2 matches 8 bases. Germline CDR1 and CDR2: MNHEY and SMNVEV (reference sequence). This CDR3 is 16 amino acids long. V lost 8 bases and J lost 6; bases outside the gene matches: 18. CDR3 region: CASGALFLGRVGEQYF. The CDR3 region has the DNA TGTGCCAGCGGAGCCTTGTTTCTCGGGAGGGTCGGCGAGCAGTACTTC.

The rearrangement joins TRBV2 to TRBJ2-7; maybe TRBD1 (5 bases). The CDR3 sequence is 14 residues long. Germline loops: CDR1 SNHLY, CDR2 FYNNEI. Trimming shortened V by 4 bases and J by 3 bases, and 13 bases separated the two germline ends. CDR3 sequence: CASSVGPGNYEQYF. As DNA, the CDR3 is TGTGCCAGCAGTGTCGGTCCAGGGAACTACGAGCAGTACTTC.

This clone appeared once. V usage is TRBV25-1 and J usage is TRBJ1-1, with 8 bases identical to TRBD1. The V gene's germline CDR1 is MGHDK and CDR2 SYGVNS. This CDR3 is built from 11 residues. V was pared by 6 bases and J by 11 bases, with 5 bases of the junction left unmatched. CDR3 sequence: CASRGDRYAFF. The CDR3 coding sequence is TGTGCCAGCAGGGGGGACAGGTACGCTTTCTTT.

The rearrangement links TRBV20-1 to TRBJ2-5; D perhaps matches TRBD2 (5 bases). The V gene's germline CDR1 is DFQATT and CDR2 SNEGSKA (reference sequence). The V end was cut by 3 bases, the J end by 4 bases, with 6 bases between. The CDR3 loop spans 11 amino acids. CDR3 region: CSASGGETQYF. Here the CDR3 DNA reads TGCAGTGCTAGTGGAGGAGAGACCCAGTACTTC.

The chain's CDR3 is CASSQLSSLHTDTQYF. The CDR3 DNA follows: TGCGCCAGCAGCCAATTATCGTCCCTACACACAGATACGCAGTATTTT. The V gene is TRBV4-1, the J gene TRBJ2-3; D unresolved. Germline V lookup: CDR1 MGHRA, CDR2 YSYEKL. V lost 2 bases, J lost 2 bases, and 14 bases lay in between. This CDR3 region has 16 residues.

The V gene is TRBV9, the J gene TRBJ2-2; 13 bases are shared with TRBD2. Per the germline V gene, CDR1 is SGDLS and CDR2 is YYNGEE. Losses at the gene ends were 0 bases for V and 5 bases for J; bases not matched to a gene: 7. CDR3 length equals 18 residues. The CDR3 DNA is TGTGCCAGCAGCGTAGGTCCGACTAGCGGGAGGCTTACCGGGGAGCTGTTTTTT. Translating it yields CASSVGPTSGRLTGELFF.

This chain joins TRBV6-1 and TRBJ2-1, with a weak D call TRBD2 (5 bases). CDR1 is MNHNS and CDR2 is SASEGT in the germline V gene. CDR3 length equals 13 residues. The ends were cut back, 1 base at V and 4 bases at J, with 5 bases in the middle. CDR3 loop: CASSEGLYNEQFF. In nucleotides, the CDR3 is TGTGCCAGCAGTGAAGGACTATACAATGAGCAGTTCTTC.

The gene calls are TRBV5-1 and TRBJ2-7, with TRBD1 identical over 7 bases. The CDR3 has 15 amino acids. Germline V gene sequence: CDR1 SGHRS, CDR2 YFSETQ. Unmatched junction bases numbered 3, after V lost 0 bases and J lost 0 bases. CDR3 sequence: CASSLEGTVSYEQYF. CDR3 DNA sequence: TGCGCCAGCAGCTTGGAAGGGACAGTCTCCTACGAGCAGTACTTC. Looking up the rest from reference TRBV5-1 and TRBJ2-7 gives the full variable domain: KAGVTQTPRYLIKTRGQQVTLSCSPISGHRSVSWYQQTPGQGLQFLFEYFSETQRNKGNFPGRFSGRQFSNSRSEMNVSTLELGDSALYLCASSLEGTVSYEQYFGPGTRLTVT.

The chain recombines TRBV27 with TRBJ2-2; 10 bases line up with TRBD1. V trimming: 6 bases; J trimming: 3 bases; junction bases outside the gene matches: 10. CDR1 and CDR2 (germline): MNHEY, SMNVEV (reference sequence). The CDR3 has 17 residues. CDR3 bases: TGTGCCAGCAGGTCCGGGTGGGGACAGGGGTACACCGGGGAGCTGTTTTTT. Translated, it gives CASRSGWGQGYTGELFF.

This clone was detected only once. The rearrangement uses TRBV20-1 and TRBJ2-1; D unclear. Germline lookup yields CDR1 DFQATT and CDR2 SNEGSKA (reference sequence). The CDR3 is 11 residues long. V was pared by 0 bases and J by 12 bases, with 9 bases between. This CDR3 reads CSARDPRLQFF. The DNA of the CDR3 is TGCAGTGCTAGAGATCCTAGATTGCAGTTCTTC.

V gene TRBV4-1 combines with J gene TRBJ2-7; D is perhaps TRBD2 (6 bases). Per germline, CDR1 MGHRA and CDR2 YSYEKL. V lost 4 bases, J lost 2 bases, and 15 bases lay in between. The CDR3 length is 15 residues. The CDR3 reads CASSPSQGRPYEQYF. The CDR3 region has the DNA TGCGCCAGCAGCCCATCCCAAGGGAGGCCCTACGAGCAGTACTTC.

CDR3 sequence (DNA): TGCGCCAGCAGCCCTGGGACCGGGACAGGGTTTGTCGTAGGGGATGGCTACACCTTC. It translates to CASSPGTGTGFVVGDGYTF. V is TRBV5-1 and J is TRBJ1-2, with 9 bases identical to TRBD1. The V segment lost 4 bases and the J segment 6 bases; nucleotides outside the gene matches: 22. Germline CDR1 reads SGHRS; CDR2 reads YFSETQ. The CDR3 spans 19 residues.

The V gene is TRBV28, the J gene TRBJ2-1, with D possibly called TRBD1 or TRBD2 (7 bases each). In germline, CDR1 is MDHEN, CDR2 SYDVKM. There are 17 residues in the CDR3. V shed 4 bases and J shed 1 base, with 17 bases lying between them. DNA of the CDR3: TGTGCCAGCAGTTCCCCGGGGGAGGGGGCTTCCTACAATGAGCAGTTCTTC. Its protein is CASSSPGEGASYNEQFF.

This clone was seen only a few times. The chain combines TRBV28 with TRBJ1-2; 7 bases agree with TRBD1. Germline V gene lookup returns CDR1 MDHEN and CDR2 SYDVKM. The CDR3 consists of 13 residues. Germline trimming cut 7 bases from V and 4 bases from J; bases unmatched to any gene: 6. CDR3 protein: CASTRDSVYGYTF. The CDR3 DNA follows: TGTGCCAGCACTCGGGACAGTGTCTATGGCTACACCTTC.

On this clone: The identical CDR3 is also encoded by other nucleotide sequences in the sample. The rearrangement joins TRBV7-9 to TRBJ2-7; 7 bases align to TRBD1. With V trimmed by 5 bases and J by 3 bases, 4 bases remained unmatched. Germline V CDR1 and CDR2: SEHNR, FQNEAQ (reference sequence). The CDR3 has 13 amino acids. CDR3 DNA sequence: TGTGCCAGCAGCCGTAGGGACAGCTACGAGCAGTACTTC. It encodes CASSRRDSYEQYF.

The chain links TRBV6-5 to TRBJ2-7; D not certain. Per the germline V gene, CDR1 is MNHEY and CDR2 is SVGAGI. Trimming shortened V by 11 bases and J by 5 bases, and 25 bases separated the two germline ends. This CDR3 has 15 residues. The CDR3 sequence: CASQLSGAFGNEQYF. The CDR3 DNA follows: TGTGCCTCCCAACTGTCCGGAGCCTTTGGGAACGAGCAGTACTTC.